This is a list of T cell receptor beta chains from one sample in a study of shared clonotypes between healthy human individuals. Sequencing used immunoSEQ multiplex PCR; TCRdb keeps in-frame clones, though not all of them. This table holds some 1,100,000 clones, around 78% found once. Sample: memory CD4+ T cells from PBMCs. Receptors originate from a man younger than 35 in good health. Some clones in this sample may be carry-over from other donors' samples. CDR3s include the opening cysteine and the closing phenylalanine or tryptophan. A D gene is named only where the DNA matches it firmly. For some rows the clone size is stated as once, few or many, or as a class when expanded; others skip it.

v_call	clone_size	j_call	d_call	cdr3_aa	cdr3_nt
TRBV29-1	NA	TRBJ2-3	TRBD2	CSVGLAGGTDTQYF	TGCAGCGTGGGCCTCGCGGGGGGCACAGATACGCAGTATTTT
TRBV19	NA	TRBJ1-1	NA	CASSPAGLITEAFF	TGTGCCAGTTCCCCGGCCGGGCTAATCACTGAAGCTTTCTTT
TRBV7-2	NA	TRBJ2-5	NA	CASSLLVYQETQYF	TGTGCCAGCAGCTTATTAGTTTACCAAGAGACCCAGTACTTC
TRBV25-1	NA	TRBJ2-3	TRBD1	CASTNLRGQVYTDTQYF	TGTGCCAGCACCAACCTGAGGGGACAGGTATACACAGATACGCAGTATTTT
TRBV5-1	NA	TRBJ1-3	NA	CASSLAGTSSGNTIYF	TGCGCCAGCAGCTTGGCGGGGACTTCCTCTGGAAACACCATATATTTT
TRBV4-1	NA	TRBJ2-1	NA	CASSQGTRAFSYNEQFF	TGCGCCAGCAGCCAAGGGACCAGGGCCTTCTCCTACAATGAGCAGTTCTTC
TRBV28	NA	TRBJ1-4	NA	CASSPRATNEKLFF	TGTGCCAGCAGTCCCCGGGCAACTAATGAAAAACTGTTTTTT
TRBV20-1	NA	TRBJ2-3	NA	CSATEDTQYF	TGCAGTGCTACGGAGGATACGCAGTATTTT
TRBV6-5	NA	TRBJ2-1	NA	CASSYDRHNEQFF	TGTGCCAGCAGTTACGACCGGCACAATGAGCAGTTCTTC
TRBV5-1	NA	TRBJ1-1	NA	CASSLEGKWTEAFF	TGCGCCAGCAGCTTGGAAGGGAAGTGGACTGAAGCTTTCTTT
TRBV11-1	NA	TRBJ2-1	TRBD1	CASSFTQGVEQFF	TGTGCCAGCAGCTTTACCCAGGGGGTTGAGCAGTTCTTC
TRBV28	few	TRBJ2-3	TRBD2	CASSPFGSGAGDTQYF	TGTGCCAGCAGTCCCTTCGGTAGCGGGGCCGGGGATACGCAGTATTTT
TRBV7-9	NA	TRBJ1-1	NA	CASSRPGIEAFF	TGTGCCAGCAGCCGACCGGGAATTGAAGCTTTCTTT
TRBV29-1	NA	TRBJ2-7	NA	CSVEAQDSYEQYF	TGCAGCGTTGAAGCACAGGACAGCTACGAGCAGTACTTC
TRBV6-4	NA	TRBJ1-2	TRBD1	CASSGTGTYGYTF	TGTGCCAGCAGTGGGACAGGGACCTATGGCTACACCTTC